The present entry profiles one TCR beta chain with its context. Its cognate antigen has yet to be identified. A Human TCR Profiling Kit was used to prepare UMI-labeled 5' RACE TCRbeta libraries. Every TCRbeta library was prepared in parallel with an identical number of PCR cycles. Concerning the study's data processing: Each TCRbeta library contained between roughly 2,900 and 18,000 functional CDR3beta clonotypes. MIGEC 1.2.9 was used for UMI extraction and consensus assembly, with at least three reads per UMI being required. MiXCR 3.0.3 was used to extract in-frame CDR3beta repertoires. Each sample was downsampled to 42,000 randomly selected UMIs before diversity metrics were calculated in VDJtools 1.2.1. For each sample pair, the repertoire overlap metrics D, R and F2 were calculated in VDJtools using the top 3,000 clones. The reads were reprocessed in TCRdb, with one entry per CDR3 protein sequence and no accompanying DNA. The V and J calls reflect TCRdb's pipeline rather than the authors' work. The table held for this sample gives under 6,000 distinct CDR3 sequences. 35% to 45% of the sample is in the top ten clones.

Density gradient separation was used to isolate peripheral blood mononuclear cells from healthy donor buffy coats. Negative magnetic separation using EasySep or MojoSort CD8+ T cell isolation kits was how the study enriched total CD8+ T cells. For each subset, total RNA was extracted using an RNeasy Mini Kit from duplicate vials of under 160,000 sorted CD8+ T cells. The PBMCs were used either fresh or after being cryopreserved in fetal bovine serum with 10% DMSO. CD8+ T cell subsets were sorted to purity by fluorescence-activated cell sorting on a FACSAria III. Measured from the cysteine to the phenylalanine, the CDR3 is 16 residues long. No DNA appears here. CDR1 and CDR2, looked up from the germline V gene (reference sequence), are DFQATT and SNEGSKA. The record originates from a study of human CD8 memory T cell subsets (dated by TCRdb to about 2020). Background on the whole study: TCRbeta repertoires of stem-like (TSTEM), progenitor exhausted-like (TPEX) and effector memory CD8+ T cell subsets were compared to assess their clonal relationships. Several donors each provided TSTEM, TPEX and effector memory subsets, from which TCRbeta repertoires were obtained. The paper's findings and limits, for the study overall: Similarly high normalized Shannon-Wiener diversity was shown by TSTEM and TPEX subsets, whereas comparatively lower diversity was seen in effector memory subsets. Both stem-like subsets shared clonotypes with effector memory cells, but TSTEM and TPEX repertoires overlapped minimally, suggesting distinct antigen spectra. Sequencing was limited to TCRbeta chains, and the repertoire comparisons were based on about 6 donors analyzed with paired t-tests and Bonferroni correction. Based on Chao1 estimates, TSTEM subsets appeared to have greater repertoire diversity than TPEX subsets, which may reflect a broader range of specificities.

The sequencing sample was made of CD8+ T cells from PBMCs. The sequence came from a human donor in good health. The sequence joins TRBV20-1 to TRBJ2-1; checking the TCRdb D call of TRBD2 is not possible without DNA. CDR3 loop: CSARGLASGDHNEQFF.